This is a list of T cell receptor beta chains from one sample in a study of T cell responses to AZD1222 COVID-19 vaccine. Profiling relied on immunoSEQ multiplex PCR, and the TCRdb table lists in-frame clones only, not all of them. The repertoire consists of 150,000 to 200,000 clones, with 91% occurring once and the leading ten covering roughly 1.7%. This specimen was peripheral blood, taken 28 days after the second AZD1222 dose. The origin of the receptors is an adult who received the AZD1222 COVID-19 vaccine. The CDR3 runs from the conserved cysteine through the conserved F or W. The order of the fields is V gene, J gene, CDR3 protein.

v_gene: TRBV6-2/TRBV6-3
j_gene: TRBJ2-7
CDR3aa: CASSLSPYPSSSYEQYF

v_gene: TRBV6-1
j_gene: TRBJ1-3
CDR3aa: CASSSTGRRNTIYF

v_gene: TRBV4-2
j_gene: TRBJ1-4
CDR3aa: CASSQDLAGTTNEKLFF

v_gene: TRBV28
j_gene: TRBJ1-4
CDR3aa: CASNRQINEKLFF

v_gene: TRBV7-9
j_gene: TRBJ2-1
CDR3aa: CASSLGPAANEQFF

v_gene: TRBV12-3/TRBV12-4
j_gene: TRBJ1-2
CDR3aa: CASSLAGPYGYTF

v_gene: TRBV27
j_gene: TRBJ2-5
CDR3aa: CASRGTGRETQYF

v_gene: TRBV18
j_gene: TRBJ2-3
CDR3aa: CASSPPGPAQYF

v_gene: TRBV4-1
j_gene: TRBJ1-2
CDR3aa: CASSPEGTVSYGYTF

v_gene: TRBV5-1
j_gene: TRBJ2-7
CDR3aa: CASSWGYEQYF

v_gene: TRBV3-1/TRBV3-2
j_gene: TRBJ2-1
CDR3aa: CASSPQRGGGNEQFF

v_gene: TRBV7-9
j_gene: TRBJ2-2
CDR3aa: CASSSSRRLADGELFF

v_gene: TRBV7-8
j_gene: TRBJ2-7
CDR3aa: CASSLGVTSSYEQYF

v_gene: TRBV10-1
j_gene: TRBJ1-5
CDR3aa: CASSGPRQINQPQHF

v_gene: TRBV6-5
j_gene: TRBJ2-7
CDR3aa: CASSYLQGEQYF

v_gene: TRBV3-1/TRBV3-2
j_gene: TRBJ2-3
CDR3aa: CASSQDSFLERTTDTQYF

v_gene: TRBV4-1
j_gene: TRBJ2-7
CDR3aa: CASSQEVRASLYEQYF

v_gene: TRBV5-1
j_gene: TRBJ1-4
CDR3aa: CASRGGIATNEKLFF

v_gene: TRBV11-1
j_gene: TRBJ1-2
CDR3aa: CASSSRGRLGYTF

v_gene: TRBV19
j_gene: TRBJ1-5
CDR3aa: CASSIQDSNQPQHF

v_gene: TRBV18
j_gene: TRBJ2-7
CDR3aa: CASSPTPTRGRNEQYF

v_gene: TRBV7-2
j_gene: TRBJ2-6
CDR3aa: CASSLVAGRGSGANVLTF

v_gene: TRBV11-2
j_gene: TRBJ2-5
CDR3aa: CASSLDPTGHRETQYF

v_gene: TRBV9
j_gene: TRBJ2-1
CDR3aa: CASSPVVQGVGGEQFF

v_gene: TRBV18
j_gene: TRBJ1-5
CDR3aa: CASSPRVQGRSNQPQHF

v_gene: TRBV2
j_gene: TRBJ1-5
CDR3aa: CASSEDSGVSNQPQHF

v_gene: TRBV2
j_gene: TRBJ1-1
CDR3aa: CASSWDLNTEAFF

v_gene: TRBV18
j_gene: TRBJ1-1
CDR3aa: CASSRTDSLHTEAFF

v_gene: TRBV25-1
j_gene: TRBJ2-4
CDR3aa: CASSEFVQSHIQYF

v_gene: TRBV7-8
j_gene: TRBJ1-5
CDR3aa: CASSSAQEVGPQHF

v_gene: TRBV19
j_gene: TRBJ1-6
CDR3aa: CASNSDRGSSPLHF

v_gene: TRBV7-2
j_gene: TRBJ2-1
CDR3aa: CASSLGGLAGGPEGQFF

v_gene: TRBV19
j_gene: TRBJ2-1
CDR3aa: CASSMYSPVRGYNEQFF

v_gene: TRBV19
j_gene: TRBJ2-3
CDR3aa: CASSRTSGGNTDTQYF

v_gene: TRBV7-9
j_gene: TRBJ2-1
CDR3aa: CASSLARSGPSYNEQFF

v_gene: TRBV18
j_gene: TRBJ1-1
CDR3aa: CASSRSGTPVTEAFF

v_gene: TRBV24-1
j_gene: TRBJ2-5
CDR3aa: CATSDGVEETQYF

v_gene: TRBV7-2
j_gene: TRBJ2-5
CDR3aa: CASSLGGPSRQETQYF

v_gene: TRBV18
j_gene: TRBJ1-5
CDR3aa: CASSFGQGGNQPQHF

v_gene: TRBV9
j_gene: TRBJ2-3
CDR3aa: CASSSGGGTSTDTQYF

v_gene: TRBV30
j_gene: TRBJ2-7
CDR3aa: CAWSGGVLSPHF

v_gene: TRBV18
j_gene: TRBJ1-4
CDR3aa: CASSHREREKLFF

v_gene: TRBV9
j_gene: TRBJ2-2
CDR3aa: CASSVGSQFPNTGELFF

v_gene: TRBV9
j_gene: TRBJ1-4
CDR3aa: CASSPRNNVREKLFF

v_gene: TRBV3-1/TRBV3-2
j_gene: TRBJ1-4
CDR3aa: CASSQGRDNSLFF

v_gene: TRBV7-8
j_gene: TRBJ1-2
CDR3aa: CASSRMGQGRYGYTF

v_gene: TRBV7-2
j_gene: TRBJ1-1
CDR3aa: CASSSQGGSNTEAFF

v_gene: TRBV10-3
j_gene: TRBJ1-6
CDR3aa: CAISPTQNSPLHF

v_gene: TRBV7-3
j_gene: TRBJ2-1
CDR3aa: CASSQGWGLYNEQFF

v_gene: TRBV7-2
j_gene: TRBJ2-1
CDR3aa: CASSSSGTGLYNEQFF

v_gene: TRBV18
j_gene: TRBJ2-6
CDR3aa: CASSPGGSGANVLTF

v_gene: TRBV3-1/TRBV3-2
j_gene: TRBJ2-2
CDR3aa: CASKSLNTGELFF